The 27 T cell receptor beta chains listed next were all sequenced from one sample in a study of blood T cell repertoires in COVID-19. Some clones are missing from TCRdb's copy, which holds only in-frame ones; the method was immunoSEQ multiplex PCR. The sample lists about 160,000 clones; around 90% were seen once. The sequenced sample consisted of peripheral blood. All receptors come from a woman in her sixties or seventies with active or convalescent COVID-19.

The V gene is TRBV6-6, the J gene TRBJ1-5; D is unresolved. Trimming took off 0 bases at V and 4 bases at J, with 7 bases between the two ends. The CDR3 loop spans 14 amino acids. Germline V gives CDR1 MNHNY, CDR2 SVGAGI (reference sequence). The CDR3 DNA reads TGTGCCAGCAGTTACTCGGAGGATAATCAGCCCCAGCATTTT. Translation: CASSYSEDNQPQHF.

Notes on this clone: A read error may account for a junction end that differs from germline. The chain uses TRBV12-5 and TRBJ1-4; 7 bases map to TRBD1. The CDR3 sequence is 12 residues long. Germline V gene lookup returns CDR1 LGHNT and CDR2 FRNRAP. The CDR3: CASGTQTGERVF. CDR3 bases: TGTGCTAGTGGTACTCAAACAGGGGAGAGGGTTTTT.

This chain connects TRBV19 to TRBJ1-4, with 10 bases matching TRBD1. The V gene's germline CDR1 is LNHDA and CDR2 SQIVND (reference sequence). This CDR3 comprises 15 residues. Trimming removed 5 bases from V and 3 bases from J; junction bases left unmatched: 3. CDR3 amino acids: CASSFGQGANEKLFF. As DNA, the CDR3 is TGTGCCAGTAGTTTTGGACAGGGGGCTAATGAAAAACTGTTTTTT.

CDR3 in amino acids: CASSLGNRMDTQYF. As DNA, the CDR3 is TGCGCCAGCAGCTTGGGTAACAGGATGGATACGCAGTATTTT. The chain uses TRBV5-1 and TRBJ2-3; weak D call: TRBD1 (5 bases). Germline CDR1 reads SGHRS; CDR2 reads YFSETQ. This CDR3 comprises 14 residues. Trimming stripped 0 bases from V and 6 bases from J, with 11 bases between.

Points on this clone: Other DNA sequences within the sample encode an identical CDR3. The rearrangement joins TRBV18 to TRBJ2-1; 8 bases map to TRBD1. This CDR3 contains 14 residues. Germline V gives CDR1 KGHSH, CDR2 LQKENI. The V and J ends lost 3 bases and 6 bases, in that order; junction bases with no gene match: 4. The CDR3 reads CASSPGQGVNEQFF. In DNA, the CDR3 is TGTGCCAGCTCACCCGGACAGGGTGTCAATGAGCAGTTCTTC.

The chain employs TRBV11-2 and TRBJ2-5, with 8 bases fitting TRBD2. Germline trimming cut 5 bases from V and 4 bases from J; bases unmatched to any gene: 6. The germline gives CDR1 SGHAT, CDR2 FQNNGV. The CDR3 covers 14 residues. The CDR3 DNA follows: TGTGCCAGCAGCACCGGGACTAGAGGAGAGACCCAGTACTTC. It is translated as CASSTGTRGETQYF. The whole variable domain, remainder taken from reference TRBV11-2 and TRBJ2-5, is EAGVAQSPRYKIIEKRQSVAFWCNPISGHATLYWYQQILGQGPKLLIQFQNNGVVDDSQLPKDRFSAERLKGVDSTLKIQPAKLEDSAVYLCASSTGTRGETQYFGPGTRLLVL.

DNA for the CDR3: TGCGCCAGCAGCGGAAACCCCCCGGGACTAGCGGGGGACAATGAGCAGTTCTTC. Translating it yields CASSGNPPGLAGDNEQFF. The J gene is TRBJ2-1, the V gene TRBV5-1; 14 bases align to TRBD2. The ends lost 4 bases at V and 5 bases at J; junction bases unmatched: 11. CDR3 length equals 18 residues. In germline, CDR1 is SGHRS, CDR2 YFSETQ.

The V call is TRBV7-9, the J call TRBJ2-5, with D maybe TRBD2 (5 bases). Germline values: CDR1 SEHNR, CDR2 FQNEAQ (reference sequence). The CDR3 loop spans 14 amino acids. V lost 5 bases and J lost 5, with 15 bases in between. The CDR3 DNA is TGTGCCAGCAGCCTAAAAGGAGGCGGTGAGACCCAGTACTTC. Encoded protein: CASSLKGGGETQYF.

The CDR3 DNA reads TGTGCCAGCAGCTCTGAACAGTTACGGCCCCAGCATTTT. It is translated as CASSSEQLRPQHF. The rearrangement uses TRBV7-2 and TRBJ1-5; D is unclear. V shed 4 bases and J shed 9 bases, with 13 bases lying between them. Germline V gives CDR1 SGHTA, CDR2 FQGNSA. CDR3 length equals 13 residues.

CDR3 nucleotides: TGTGCCAGCAGCTGGGGGACAGGGGTTGGCCATGAGCAGTTCTTC. Translation: CASSWGTGVGHEQFF. V gene TRBV7-9 combines with J gene TRBJ2-1; 10 nucleotides agree with TRBD1. Germline loops: CDR1 SEHNR, CDR2 FQNEAQ (reference sequence). CDR3 length equals 15 residues. J gave up 8 bases and V 4 bases, and 8 bases lay outside the gene matches.

This rearrangement joins TRBV19 to TRBJ2-1; perhaps TRBD2 as D (7 bases). CDR3 length equals 15 residues. Between the trimmed V and J ends, which lost 11 bases and 4 bases, there was a span of 21 bases. The germline gives CDR1 LNHDA, CDR2 SQIVND (reference sequence). CDR3 sequence (DNA): TGTGCCCCCCCGGGCCCAGGGGAGGGGTACAATGAGCAGTTCTTC. Its translation is CAPPGPGEGYNEQFF.

J is TRBJ2-7 and V is TRBV3-1 (or the pseudogene TRBV3-2), with a tentative D call TRBD1 (6 bases). The CDR3 is made up of 13 amino acids. V lost 4 bases, J lost 2 bases, and 9 bases lay in between. Germline V lookup: CDR1 LGHDT, CDR2 YNNKEL (reference sequence). The CDR3, as DNA: TGTGCCAGCAGCCCGCGGACAGCCTACGAGCAGTACTTC. This sequence encodes CASSPRTAYEQYF.

This clone was counted a single time. V gene TRBV5-1 combines with J gene TRBJ2-2; no firm D call. With 5 bases removed from V and 6 bases from J, the gap between germline ends came to 11 bases. The CDR3 is 13 amino acids. Germline V gene data show CDR1 as SGHRS and CDR2 as YFSETQ. The CDR3, as DNA: TGCGCCAGCAGTTCCTCGGTTCCCGGGGAGCTGTTTTTT. This codes for CASSSSVPGELFF. The whole variable domain, filled in from reference TRBV5-1 and TRBJ2-2, reads KAGVTQTPRYLIKTRGQQVTLSCSPISGHRSVSWYQQTPGQGLQFLFEYFSETQRNKGNFPGRFSGRQFSNSRSEMNVSTLELGDSALYLCASSSSVPGELFFGEGSRLTVL.

The chain recombines TRBV18 with TRBJ1-1, with 8 bases identical to TRBD1. Looked up from germline, CDR1 is KGHSH and CDR2 is LQKENI. The CDR3 runs 14 residues. V lost 3 bases, J lost 3 bases, and 3 bases stayed unmatched. The CDR3 here is CASSPNRGDTEAFF. The CDR3 nucleotides are TGTGCCAGCTCACCTAACAGGGGGGACACTGAAGCTTTCTTT.

The gene calls are TRBV25-1 and TRBJ2-7; 8 positions agree with TRBD1. The CDR3 covers 15 residues. Trimming at V came to 3 bases and at J to 5 bases, leaving 9 bases not matched to a gene. Germline V gives CDR1 MGHDK, CDR2 SYGVNS. In nucleotides, the CDR3 is TGTGCCAGCAGTGACCGTATCGGACAGGGTGACGAGCAGTACTTC. It codes for CASSDRIGQGDEQYF.

This clone has just one count. The rearrangement links TRBV7-2 to TRBJ1-1, with TRBD1 as a possible D gene (5 bases). V lost 3 bases and J 3 bases, leaving 5 bases between the germline ends. The germline V gene has CDR1 SGHTA and CDR2 FQGNSA. The CDR3 has 12 amino acids. The CDR3 DNA is TGTGCCAGCAGCTTGACAGACACTGAAGCTTTCTTT. Translated: CASSLTDTEAFF.

This chain joins TRBV7-9 and TRBJ2-3; 10 bases are a match to TRBD1. This CDR3 region has 15 residues. Trimming took 4 bases from V and 6 from J; bases not matched to a gene: 7. CDR1 is SEHNR, CDR2 FQNEAQ, per germline (reference sequence). CDR3 coding DNA: TGTGCCAGCAGCTCGACAGGGGGCGGGGAGGATACGCAGTATTTT. It translates to CASSSTGGGEDTQYF.

V is TRBV5-4 and J is TRBJ2-5, with 11 nucleotides matching TRBD2. CDR3 length equals 16 residues. The germline CDR1 and CDR2 sequences are SGHNT and YYREEE (reference sequence). V lost 1 base to trimming and J lost 1 base; unmatched junction nucleotides: 3. CDR3 protein: CASSLRLAGGQETQYF. The DNA for the CDR3 is TGTGCCAGCAGCTTGAGGCTAGCGGGGGGCCAAGAGACCCAGTACTTC.

The chain links TRBV19 to TRBJ1-5, with D maybe TRBD1 (5 bases). The CDR3 spans 15 residues. CDR1 and CDR2 from the germline V gene are LNHDA and SQIVND (reference sequence). The V end lost 6 bases, the J end lost 6 bases, and 18 bases lay between the germline ends. In DNA, the CDR3 is TGTGCCAGTAGAGAGCAGGGTGGTTTTAGTCAGCCCCAGCATTTT. Amino acids: CASREQGGFSQPQHF. The full variable domain, with the rest looked up from reference TRBV19 and TRBJ1-5, is DGGITQSPKYLFRKEGQNVTLSCEQNLNHDAMYWYRQDPGQGLRLIYYSQIVNDFQKGDIAEGYSVSREKKESFPLTVTSAQKNPTAFYLCASREQGGFSQPQHFGDGTRLSIL.

This chain links TRBV19 with TRBJ1-1; D is perhaps TRBD1 (6 bases). The germline V gene encodes CDR1 LNHDA and CDR2 SQIVND (reference sequence). The V end was cut by 5 bases, the J end by 5 bases, with 18 bases between. The CDR3 sequence is 15 residues long. Written as DNA, the CDR3 is TGTGCCAGTAGTGCCCCTCCAGGGGTGAGGACTGAAGCTTTCTTT. This encodes CASSAPPGVRTEAFF.

The rearrangement links TRBV19 to TRBJ1-6; 7 nucleotides line up with TRBD1. V was clipped by 7 bases and J by 7 bases; unmatched bases: 10. CDR1 LNHDA and CDR2 SQIVND come from the germline V gene (reference sequence). CDR3 length: 15 residues. CDR3 residues: CASTGTDALNSPLHF. Here the CDR3 DNA reads TGTGCCAGTACCGGGACAGACGCCCTAAATTCACCCCTCCACTTT. Full variable domain (rest looked up from reference TRBV19 and TRBJ1-6): DGGITQSPKYLFRKEGQNVTLSCEQNLNHDAMYWYRQDPGQGLRLIYYSQIVNDFQKGDIAEGYSVSREKKESFPLTVTSAQKNPTAFYLCASTGTDALNSPLHFGNGTRLTVT.

V is TRBV11-2 and J is TRBJ2-7, with 10 positions matching TRBD1. Trimming at V came to 6 bases and at J to 3 bases, leaving 11 bases not matched to a gene. The CDR3 covers 16 residues. Per the germline V gene, CDR1 is SGHAT and CDR2 is FQNNGV. CDR3 protein: CASSPILRTGGYEQYF. In nucleotides, the CDR3 is TGTGCCAGCAGTCCCATTCTCAGGACAGGGGGCTACGAGCAGTACTTC. Supplemented by reference TRBV11-2 and TRBJ2-7, the full variable domain reads EAGVAQSPRYKIIEKRQSVAFWCNPISGHATLYWYQQILGQGPKLLIQFQNNGVVDDSQLPKDRFSAERLKGVDSTLKIQPAKLEDSAVYLCASSPILRTGGYEQYFGPGTRLTVT.

The V and J genes are TRBV7-8 and TRBJ2-2; tentative D call: TRBD2 (5 bases). The CDR3 runs 14 residues. Germline V gene data show CDR1 as SGHVS and CDR2 as FQNEAQ. V shed 5 bases and J shed 7 bases, with 14 bases lying between them. The CDR3 region has the DNA TGTGCCAGCAGCGTACAAAGTAGCGTCGGGGAGCTGTTTTTT. This translates into CASSVQSSVGELFF.

This clone was counted a few times. The chain links TRBV27 to TRBJ1-4, with TRBD1 matching 7 bases. Trimming removed 3 bases from V and 8 bases from J; junction bases left unmatched: 9. The CDR3 is 15 amino acids. The germline V gene encodes CDR1 MNHEY and CDR2 SMNVEV (reference sequence). In DNA form, the CDR3 reads TGTGCCAGCAGTTTCTCCACAGGGGCTCGGGAAAAACTGTTTTTT. It translates to CASSFSTGAREKLFF. Full variable domain (remainder filled in from reference TRBV27 and TRBJ1-4): EAQVTQNPRYLITVTGKKLTVTCSQNMNHEYMSWYRQDPGLGLRQIYYSMNVEVTDKGDVPEGYKVSRKEKRNFPLILESPSPNQTSLYFCASSFSTGAREKLFFGSGTQLSVL.

The chain couples TRBV10-1 to TRBJ1-5, with D unresolved. This CDR3 has 12 amino acids. Germline-derived CDR1 and CDR2 are WNHNN and SYGVQD (reference sequence). CDR3 DNA: TGCGCAGACATCTGGGGCAATCAGCCCCAGCATTTT. Translating it yields CADIWGNQPQHF.

V usage is TRBV7-2 and J usage is TRBJ2-1, with D perhaps matching TRBD2 (6 bases). With 1 base removed from V and 9 bases from J, the gap between germline ends came to 13 bases. Per the germline V gene, CDR1 is SGHTA and CDR2 is FQGNSA. The CDR3 loop spans 14 amino acids. The CDR3 nucleotides are TGTGCCAGCAGCTTAGTGGTGGTGGGGGGTGAGCAGTTCTTC. Translating gives CASSLVVVGGEQFF.

In its sample, this clone was seen once. The chain couples TRBV27 to TRBJ1-2, with TRBD1 matching over 9 bases. Unmatched junction bases numbered 8, after V lost 5 bases and J lost 4 bases. Germline V gene sequence: CDR1 MNHEY, CDR2 SMNVEV (reference sequence). The CDR3 contains 15 residues. In DNA form, the CDR3 reads TGTGCCAGCAGTAGCTGGGACAGGGATGGCTATGGCTACACCTTC. The encoded protein is CASSSWDRDGYGYTF.